These 15 T cell receptor beta chains originate from one sample sequenced in a study of T cell responses to AZD1222 COVID-19 vaccine. Libraries were prepared by immunoSEQ multiplex PCR; TCRdb keeps only in-frame clonotypes and omits some of them. The sample has 150,000 or so clones, less than 95% seen once. Material: peripheral blood, obtained 28 days after the second AZD1222 dose. The source of these receptors is an adult who received the AZD1222 COVID-19 vaccine.

This chain joins TRBV2 and TRBJ1-6; possibly TRBD1 for D (6 bases). Trimming shortened V by 1 base and J by 7 bases, and 11 bases separated the two germline ends. This CDR3 spans 15 amino acids. CDR1 and CDR2 from the germline V gene are SNHLY and FYNNEI. CDR3 bases: TGTGCCAGCAGTGAAGTCGGGACAAGGAATTCACCCCTCCACTTT. Residues: CASSEVGTRNSPLHF.

This clone appeared a single time. The chain recombines TRBV7-9 with TRBJ1-4; no firm D call. The CDR3 length is 15 residues. CDR1 is SEHNR, CDR2 FQNEAQ, per germline (reference sequence). V lost 1 base and J lost 4, with 10 bases in between. The CDR3 is CASSLGRTFNEKLFF. CDR3 nucleotides: TGTGCCAGCAGCTTAGGTCGGACTTTTAATGAAAAACTGTTTTTT. The full variable domain, with the rest looked up from reference TRBV7-9 and TRBJ1-4, is DTGVSQNPRHKITKRGQNVTFRCDPISEHNRLYWYRQTLGQGPEFLTYFQNEAQLEKSRLLSDRFSAERPKGSFSTLEIQRTEQGDSAMYLCASSLGRTFNEKLFFGSGTQLSVL.

The chain is built from TRBV30 and TRBJ1-3; no clear D. The CDR3 consists of 15 residues. V shed 0 bases and J shed 4 bases, with 13 bases lying between them. Germline CDR1 and CDR2: GTSNPN and SVGIG (reference sequence). CDR3 in amino acids: CAWSVLIGRGNTIYF. CDR3 nucleotide sequence: TGTGCCTGGAGTGTACTGATCGGTCGGGGAAACACCATATATTTT.

The table lists this clone with a few counts. The rearrangement links TRBV9 to TRBJ2-1; 7 bases agree with TRBD2. The CDR3 loop spans 13 amino acids. Germline V gives CDR1 SGDLS, CDR2 YYNGEE. With 7 bases clipped from V and 4 bases from J, the junction kept 5 bases outside the gene matches. The CDR3 DNA follows: TGTGCCAGCTCTGCGGGGGTTTACAATGAGCAGTTCTTC. Its translation: CASSAGVYNEQFF.

The J gene is TRBJ1-1, the V gene TRBV18, with D perhaps TRBD1 (5 bases). The CDR3 covers 13 residues. V lost 4 bases to trimming and J lost 2 bases, with 8 bases between them. Germline V CDR1 and CDR2: KGHSH, LQKENI. The chain's CDR3 is CASSQGRNTEAFF. In DNA form, the CDR3 reads TGTGCCAGCTCACAGGGGAGAAACACTGAAGCTTTCTTT.

V usage is TRBV6-5 and J usage is TRBJ2-7; perhaps TRBD2 as D (6 bases). Germline values: CDR1 MNHEY, CDR2 SVGAGI. The V gene lost 0 bases and the J gene lost 0 bases, with 12 bases spanning the gap. The CDR3 contains 16 residues. The CDR3 DNA reads as TGTGCCAGCAGTTACTCAGCGGGTAACCCCTCCTACGAGCAGTACTTC. It is translated as CASSYSAGNPSYEQYF.

CDR3 bases: TGTGCCAGCAGCCCTGAACCGGGACGGGCCAATCAGCCCCAGCATTTT. This encodes CASSPEPGRANQPQHF. V is TRBV7-2 and J is TRBJ1-5; perhaps TRBD1 as D (5 bases). Germline V gene sequence: CDR1 SGHTA, CDR2 FQGNSA. Trimming stripped 5 bases from V and 3 bases from J, with 17 bases between. The CDR3 sequence is 16 residues long.

This clone was observed once. The chain combines TRBV11-2 with TRBJ2-7, with TRBD2 identical over 11 bases. Germline CDR1 SGHAT, CDR2 FQNNGV. The CDR3 runs 18 residues. V was pared by 4 bases and J by 2 bases, with 13 bases of the junction left unmatched. CDR3 loop: CASSSLNPASGRPYEQYF. CDR3 nucleotides: TGTGCCAGCAGCTCCTTAAACCCTGCTAGCGGGAGGCCCTACGAGCAGTACTTC.

Notes on this clone: The same CDR3 can be traced to other DNA sequences in this sample. The chain uses TRBV5-1 and TRBJ1-5, with TRBD1 matching 9 bases. Germline loops: CDR1 SGHRS, CDR2 YFSETQ. The ends lost 5 bases at V and 4 bases at J; junction bases unmatched: 7. CDR3 size: 15 residues. For the CDR3, the DNA is TGCGCCAGCAGTTATTCCGGGACAGGGAATCAGCCCCAGCATTTT. Amino acids: CASSYSGTGNQPQHF.

The chain has TRBV9 and TRBJ1-4; TRBD1 is a possible D gene (5 bases). The V end was cut by 5 bases, the J end by 4 bases, with 12 bases between. There are 14 residues in the CDR3. Germline CDR1 and CDR2: SGDLS and YYNGEE. CDR3 nucleotides: TGTGCCAGCAGTGCGGGACGGTATAATGAAAAACTGTTTTTT. It is translated as CASSAGRYNEKLFF.

The chain is built from TRBV28 and TRBJ2-3, with D unresolved. Germline lookup yields CDR1 MDHEN and CDR2 SYDVKM. V lost 4 bases to trimming and J lost 1 base, with 9 bases between them. The CDR3 spans 14 residues. Written as DNA, the CDR3 is TGTGCCAGCAGTTCCCTATTAGGCACAGATACGCAGTATTTT. Its translation is CASSSLLGTDTQYF.

This chain uses TRBV7-3 with TRBJ1-1; the D gene is possibly TRBD1 (6 bases). The V gene lost 4 bases and the J gene lost 5 bases, with 20 bases spanning the gap. The CDR3 is made up of 16 amino acids. Looked up from germline, CDR1 is SGHTA and CDR2 is FQGTGA. CDR3 region: CASSSGPVVRGTEAFF. CDR3 coding DNA: TGTGCCAGCAGCTCGGGGCCCGTGGTCAGGGGAACTGAAGCTTTCTTT.

This chain joins TRBV30 and TRBJ1-3; D ambiguous. Germline CDR1 is GTSNPN and CDR2 is SVGIG (reference sequence). The CDR3 contains 15 residues. Trimming left V 0 bases short and J 0 bases short, with 9 bases between. The CDR3 region has the DNA TGTGCCTGGAGTGTACTCGGTAACTCTGGAAACACCATATATTTT. Protein sequence: CAWSVLGNSGNTIYF.

The chain combines TRBV29-1 with TRBJ2-5; either TRBD1 or TRBD2 may supply D (6 bases each). Trimming cost V 3 bases and J 4 bases, with 9 bases left between them. CDR3 length: 12 amino acids. Germline V lookup: CDR1 SQVTM, CDR2 ANQGSEA. The CDR3, as DNA: TGCAGCGTTGACGAGGGGGGAGAGACCCAGTACTTC. Its translation: CSVDEGGETQYF. Looking up the rest from reference TRBV29-1 and TRBJ2-5 gives the full variable domain: SAVISQKPSRDICQRGTSLTIQCQVDSQVTMMFWYRQQPGQSLTLIATANQGSEATYESGFVIDKFPISRPNLTFSTLTVSNMSPEDSSIYLCSVDEGGETQYFGPGTRLLVL.

This sequence joins TRBV27 and TRBJ2-2, with 10 positions matching TRBD1. In germline, CDR1 is MNHEY, CDR2 SMNVEV (reference sequence). V shed 6 bases, J shed 1 base, and the junction held 5 bases outside the gene matches. The CDR3 has 16 residues. The CDR3 loop is CASRSDRGLNTGELFF. CDR3 nucleotides: TGTGCCAGCAGAAGCGACAGGGGGCTGAACACCGGGGAGCTGTTTTTT.